These T cell receptor beta chains were read from a single sample in a study of shared T cell receptors in the human thymus. Assay: immunoSEQ multiplex PCR; the TCRdb copy retains only in-frame clones and omits some. The sample lists 640,000 or so clones, about 87% seen once, with about 0.0094% in the top ten. These data were also filed under a second study, of human thymus T cells.

The sequenced sample was thymocytes. These receptors all come from a boy in the first two years of life with a congenital heart defect. Each CDR3 is given with its conserved first and last residue. D genes are given only for firm matches. Clone size is given for some rows only: seen once, a few or many times, or a class if the clone is expanded.

D: .
size: once
V: TRBV11-2
J: TRBJ2-7
DNA: TGTGCCAGCAGCTTATTGACTCGATTTTCCTACGAGCAGTACTTC
CDR3: CASSLLTRFSYEQYF

D: TRBD1
size: .
V: TRBV7-9
J: TRBJ1-1
DNA: TGTGCCAGCAGCTTAGCCGGGACAGAGAACACTGAAGCTTTCTTT
CDR3: CASSLAGTENTEAFF

D: TRBD1
size: .
V: TRBV29-1
J: TRBJ1-1
DNA: TGCAGCGTTGGGGACAGTGCCTCTATGAACACTGAAGCTTTCTTT
CDR3: CSVGDSASMNTEAFF

D: TRBD1
size: .
V: TRBV11-1
J: TRBJ2-7
DNA: TGTGCCAGCAGAACAGGGGCTCGGGAGCAGTACTTC
CDR3: CASRTGAREQYF

D: .
size: once
V: TRBV29-1
J: TRBJ2-4
DNA: TGCAGCGCGGCAGCGCTAGCCAAAAACATTCAGTACTTC
CDR3: CSAAALAKNIQYF

D: TRBD1
size: few
V: TRBV29-1
J: TRBJ1-2
DNA: TGCAGCGTTGAACCCTCGACAGGGGGTGGTGGCTACACCTTC
CDR3: CSVEPSTGGGGYTF

D: TRBD2
size: .
V: TRBV5-4
J: TRBJ2-7
DNA: TGTGCCAGCAGCCCGGAGCGGGGGACCACTAAAGAGCAGTACTTC
CDR3: CASSPERGTTKEQYF

D: .
size: .
V: TRBV29-1
J: TRBJ1-1
DNA: TGCAGCGTTGAAGGGGGCATGGGAGGGGGGACTGAAGCTTTCTTT
CDR3: CSVEGGMGGGTEAFF

D: .
size: .
V: TRBV5-1
J: TRBJ2-2
DNA: TGCGCCAGCAGCTTGGACTACCCGGGCGGGGAGCTGTTTTTT
CDR3: CASSLDYPGGELFF

D: TRBD2
size: .
V: TRBV9
J: TRBJ2-3
DNA: TGTGCCAGCAGCGTACTTGGCGGGAGGCCCACAGATACGCAGTATTTT
CDR3: CASSVLGGRPTDTQYF

D: .
size: .
V: TRBV12-5
J: TRBJ1-1
DNA: TGTGCTAGTGGCCCTAGACCTGGGAACACTGAAGCTTTCTTT
CDR3: CASGPRPGNTEAFF

D: .
size: .
V: TRBV6-5
J: TRBJ1-1
DNA: TGTGCCAGCAGTTACTCCCAGATAACTTTCTTT
CDR3: CASSYSQITFF

D: .
size: .
V: TRBV5-6
J: TRBJ1-5
DNA: TGTGCCAGCAGCTACGACGGACACAATCAGCCCCAGCATTTT
CDR3: CASSYDGHNQPQHF

D: .
size: .
V: TRBV19
J: TRBJ1-2
DNA: TGTGCCAGTAGTACACCGGCCACAGGGAAGACTAACTATGGCTACACCTTC
CDR3: CASSTPATGKTNYGYTF

D: .
size: .
V: TRBV4-2
J: TRBJ1-5
DNA: TGTGCCAGCAGCCAAGATGGACATAGCAATCAGCCCCAGCATTTT
CDR3: CASSQDGHSNQPQHF